This T cell receptor (beta chain) was sequenced for a study of cytomegalovirus exposure and HLA in healthy donors. The overall study: Counted in an early data release were tens of millions of unique TCRs from HLA-typed donors. General study points: Among CMV-associated TCR beta chains, most appeared HLA-restricted in a later analysis.

Use of 60 Vbeta and 13 Jbeta primers characterized the PCR. TCRdb's copy holds only in-frame clones and misses some; the assay was immunoSEQ multiplex PCR. The sample carries approximately 190,000 clones, roughly four fifths recorded once. A remark on this clone: Its matching antigen is unknown.

The CDR3 has 13 amino acids. Trimming removed 6 bases from V and 10 bases from J; junction bases left unmatched: 8. CDR1 LNHDA and CDR2 SQIVND come from the germline V gene (reference sequence). This receptor was taken from a young woman in good health and CMV-seropositive. The sample taken for sequencing was PBMCs. The J gene is TRBJ2-1, the V gene TRBV19, with 8 bases aligning to TRBD2. As DNA, the CDR3 is TGTGCCAGTAGCCCGGGACTAGTTCTCGAGCAGTTCTTC. This translates into CASSPGLVLEQFF.